The clone carrying this T cell receptor (beta chain) was counted between two and nine times. What it binds is unknown. The sample is drawn from a study of T cell responses to AZD1222 COVID-19 vaccine. The repertoire was sequenced with immunoSEQ multiplex PCR; TCRdb's copy has only in-frame clones and lacks some. The table has 150,000 to 200,000 clones, approximately 94% seen once. Study-level results: Vaccination with two AZD1222 doses was followed by a rise in Spike-specific TCR breadth and depth. There were vaccine-associated CD4 TCRs across spike, dominant at 160-218 and 743-854. Females made up more of the donors, who were largely white British, and clonal diversity may have come out too low. Within unmutated variant regions lay the reported targets of nearly half of spike-specific TCRs.

V lost 3 bases to trimming and J lost 6 bases; unmatched junction nucleotides: 8. The CDR3 covers 15 residues. The germline gives CDR1 MRHNA, CDR2 SNTAGT. The TCR comes from an adult in good health. The chain couples TRBV6-4 to TRBJ1-2, with 9 bases fitting TRBD1. Material: peripheral blood, obtained on day 0 of AZD1222 vaccination. CDR3 in DNA: TGTGCCAGCAGTGAGCCGGGACAGGGATTTAATGGCTACACCTTC. Protein product: CASSEPGQGFNGYTF.